The sequence of this T cell receptor beta chain was determined in a study of PD-1 and CTLA-4 blockade in melanoma. Deletions cut 3 bases from V and 2 bases from J, with 8 bases between. The germline V gene encodes CDR1 SGHAT and CDR2 FQNNGV. The CDR3 is made up of 14 amino acids. The method was immunoSEQ multiplex PCR; TCRdb's version includes in-frame clones alone and lacks a portion of them. The repertoire includes some 33,000 clones, 88% of them detected once, and 5% to 6.5% sits in the top ten. The receptor was derived from a human donor with melanoma. The chain uses TRBV11-2 and TRBJ2-1; D is unclear. The sequenced sample was CD8+ T cells from peripheral blood, obtained from a patient given anti-PD-1 treatment. The CDR3 is CASSLPSTYNEQFF. In DNA, the CDR3 is TGTGCCAGCAGCTTGCCAAGCACCTACAATGAGCAGTTCTTC.